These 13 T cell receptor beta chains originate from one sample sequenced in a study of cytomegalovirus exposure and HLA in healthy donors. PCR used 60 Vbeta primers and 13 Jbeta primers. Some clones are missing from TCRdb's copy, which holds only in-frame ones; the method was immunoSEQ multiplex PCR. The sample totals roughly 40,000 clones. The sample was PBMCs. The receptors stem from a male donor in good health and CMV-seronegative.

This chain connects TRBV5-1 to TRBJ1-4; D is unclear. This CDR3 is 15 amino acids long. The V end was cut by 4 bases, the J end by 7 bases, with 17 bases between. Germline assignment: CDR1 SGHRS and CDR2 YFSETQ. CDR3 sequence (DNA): TGCGCCAGCAGCCCGACCGCGGGAGAAGGTGAAAAACTGTTTTTT. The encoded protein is CASSPTAGEGEKLFF.

The CDR3 here is CASSFRGYGYTF. The CDR3, as DNA: TGTGCCAGCAGTTTCCGGGGCTATGGCTACACCTTC. This chain uses TRBV28 with TRBJ1-2; D call uncertain. The CDR3 sequence is 12 residues long. Germline V lookup: CDR1 MDHEN, CDR2 SYDVKM. Trimming removed 3 bases at V and 4 bases at J, with 6 bases between.

CDR3 bases: TGTGCCAGCAGTTACGAGCGATATCAGCCCCAGCATTTT. Its protein product is CASSYERYQPQHF. This chain connects TRBV6-5 to TRBJ1-5; D unresolved. V was clipped by 2 bases and J by 5 bases, with 7 bases between them. The germline V gene has CDR1 MNHEY and CDR2 SVGAGI. CDR3 length: 13 residues.

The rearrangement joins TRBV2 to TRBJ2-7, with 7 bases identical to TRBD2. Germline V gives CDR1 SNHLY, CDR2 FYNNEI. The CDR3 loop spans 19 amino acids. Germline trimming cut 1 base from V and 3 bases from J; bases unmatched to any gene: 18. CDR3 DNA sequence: TGTGCCAGCAGTGAAGAAACGGGAGGAGACTCGCGACGATACTACGAGCAGTACTTC. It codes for CASSEETGGDSRRYYEQYF.

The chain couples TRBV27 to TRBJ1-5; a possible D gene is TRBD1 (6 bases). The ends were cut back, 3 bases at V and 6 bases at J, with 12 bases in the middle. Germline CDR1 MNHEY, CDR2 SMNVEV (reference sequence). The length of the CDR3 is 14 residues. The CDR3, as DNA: TGTGCCAGCAGTTTTCAGGGGCAGGGTCAGCCCCAGCATTTT. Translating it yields CASSFQGQGQPQHF.

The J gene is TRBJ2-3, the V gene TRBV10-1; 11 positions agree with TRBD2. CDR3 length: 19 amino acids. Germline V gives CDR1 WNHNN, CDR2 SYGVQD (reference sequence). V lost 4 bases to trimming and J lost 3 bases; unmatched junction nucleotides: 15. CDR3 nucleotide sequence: TGCGCCAGCAGTGGCAGGGCCCTTAGCGGGAGGGCTTCGACAGATACGCAGTATTTT. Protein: CASSGRALSGRASTDTQYF.

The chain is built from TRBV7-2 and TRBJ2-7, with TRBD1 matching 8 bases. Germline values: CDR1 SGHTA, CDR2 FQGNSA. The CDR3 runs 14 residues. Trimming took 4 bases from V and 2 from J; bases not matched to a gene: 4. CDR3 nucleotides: TGTGCCAGCAGCTATAGGACAGGGCCCTACGAGCAGTACTTC. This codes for CASSYRTGPYEQYF.

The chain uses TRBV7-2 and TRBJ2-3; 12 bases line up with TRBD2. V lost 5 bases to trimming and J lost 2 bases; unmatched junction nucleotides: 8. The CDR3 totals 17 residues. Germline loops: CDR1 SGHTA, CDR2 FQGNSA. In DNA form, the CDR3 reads TGTGCCAGCAGCCCGCTCGGACTAGCGGGATTCACAGATACGCAGTATTTT. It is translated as CASSPLGLAGFTDTQYF.

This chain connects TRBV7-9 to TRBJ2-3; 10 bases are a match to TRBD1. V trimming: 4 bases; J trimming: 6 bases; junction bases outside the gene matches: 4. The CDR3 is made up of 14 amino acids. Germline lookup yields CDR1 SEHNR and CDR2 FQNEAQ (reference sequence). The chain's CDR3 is CASSSGTGDDTQYF. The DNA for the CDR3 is TGTGCCAGCAGCTCCGGGACAGGGGACGATACGCAGTATTTT.

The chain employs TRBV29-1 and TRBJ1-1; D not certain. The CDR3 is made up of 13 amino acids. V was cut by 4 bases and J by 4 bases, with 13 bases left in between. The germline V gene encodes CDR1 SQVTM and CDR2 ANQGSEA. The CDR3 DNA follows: TGCAGCGTTGTTTTGAGGGAGGGCACTGAAGCTTTCTTT. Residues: CSVVLREGTEAFF.

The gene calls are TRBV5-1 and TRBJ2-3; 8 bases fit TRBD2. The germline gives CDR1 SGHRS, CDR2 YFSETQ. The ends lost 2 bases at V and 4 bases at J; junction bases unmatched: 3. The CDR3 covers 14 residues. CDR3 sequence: CASSFSGKSDTQYF. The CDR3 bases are TGCGCCAGCAGCTTTAGCGGGAAGTCAGATACGCAGTATTTT.

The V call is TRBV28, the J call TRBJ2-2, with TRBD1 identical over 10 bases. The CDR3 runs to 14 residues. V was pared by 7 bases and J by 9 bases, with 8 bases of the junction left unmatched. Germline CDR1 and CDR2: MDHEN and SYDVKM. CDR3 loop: CASKARTGGWELFF. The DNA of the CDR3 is TGTGCCAGCAAAGCGCGGACAGGGGGTTGGGAGCTGTTTTTT. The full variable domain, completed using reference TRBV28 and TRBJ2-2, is DVKVTQSSRYLVKRTGEKVFLECVQDMDHENMFWYRQDPGLGLRLIYFSYDVKMKEKGDIPEGYSVSREKKERFSLILESASTNQTSMYLCASKARTGGWELFFGEGSRLTVL.

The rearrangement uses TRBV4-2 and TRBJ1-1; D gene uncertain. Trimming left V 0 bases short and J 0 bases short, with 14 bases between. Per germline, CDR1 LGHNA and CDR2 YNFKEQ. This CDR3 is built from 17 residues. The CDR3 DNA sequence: TGTGCCAGCAGCCAAGAATGGTACAGCAGCATGAACACTGAAGCTTTCTTT. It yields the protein CASSQEWYSSMNTEAFF.